The sequence of this T cell receptor (beta chain) was determined in a study of shared clonotypes between healthy human individuals. Trimming took off 6 bases at V and 5 bases at J, with 7 bases between the two ends. This CDR3 has 11 amino acids. Per the germline V gene, CDR1 is SGHRS and CDR2 is YFSETQ. This clone was detected once. Sequenced by immunoSEQ multiplex PCR; TCRdb stores in-frame clones only, minus some. The sample lists 2 million to 2.5 million clones; 90% to 97% were seen once. The source material was naive CD4+ T cells sorted from blood. The subset is: CD45RA+ positively selected. The TCR originated in a man aged 18-30 years in good health. The V gene is TRBV5-1, the J gene TRBJ2-3, with D hard to call. The CDR3 sequence: CASKLVDTQYF. CDR3 DNA: TGCGCCAGCAAGTTGGTAGATACGCAGTATTTT.